This T cell receptor beta chain appears in the sequencing data of a study of shared clonotypes between healthy human individuals. This CDR3 is 14 amino acids long. V was pared by 5 bases and J by 6 bases, with 17 bases between. Germline loops: CDR1 LNHDA, CDR2 SQIVND (reference sequence). Sequencing used immunoSEQ multiplex PCR; TCRdb keeps in-frame clones, though not all of them. The profile shows around 1.9 million clones, about 93% of them singletons. CD45RO-negative CD8 cells positively selected for CCR7 made up the naive population, which excluded terminally differentiated effector memory CD45RA+ cells.

The chain employs TRBV19 and TRBJ2-7; D is uncertain. Source material: naive CD8+ T cells from PBMCs. The clonotype originates from a man between 18 and 29 years old in good health. Some clones in this sample may be carry-over from other donors' samples. This CDR3 is CASSPPWEGSEQYF. Here the CDR3 DNA reads TGTGCCAGTAGTCCCCCGTGGGAAGGGTCCGAGCAGTACTTC.